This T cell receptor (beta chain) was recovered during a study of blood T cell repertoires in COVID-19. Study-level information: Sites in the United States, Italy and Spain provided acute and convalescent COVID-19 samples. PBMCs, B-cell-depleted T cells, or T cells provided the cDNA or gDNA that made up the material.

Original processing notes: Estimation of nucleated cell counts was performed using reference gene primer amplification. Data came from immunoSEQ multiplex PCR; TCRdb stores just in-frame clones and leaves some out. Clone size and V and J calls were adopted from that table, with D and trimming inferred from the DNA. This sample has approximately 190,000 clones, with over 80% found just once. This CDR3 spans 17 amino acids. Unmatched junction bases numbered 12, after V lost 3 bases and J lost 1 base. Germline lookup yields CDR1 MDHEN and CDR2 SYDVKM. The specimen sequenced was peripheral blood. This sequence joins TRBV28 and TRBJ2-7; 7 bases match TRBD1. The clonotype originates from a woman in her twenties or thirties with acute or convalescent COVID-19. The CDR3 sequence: CASSFRSRQGPSYEQYF. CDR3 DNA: TGTGCCAGCAGTTTCCGTAGCCGACAGGGACCATCCTACGAGCAGTACTTC. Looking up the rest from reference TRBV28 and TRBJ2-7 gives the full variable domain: DVKVTQSSRYLVKRTGEKVFLECVQDMDHENMFWYRQDPGLGLRLIYFSYDVKMKEKGDIPEGYSVSREKKERFSLILESASTNQTSMYLCASSFRSRQGPSYEQYFGPGTRLTVT.